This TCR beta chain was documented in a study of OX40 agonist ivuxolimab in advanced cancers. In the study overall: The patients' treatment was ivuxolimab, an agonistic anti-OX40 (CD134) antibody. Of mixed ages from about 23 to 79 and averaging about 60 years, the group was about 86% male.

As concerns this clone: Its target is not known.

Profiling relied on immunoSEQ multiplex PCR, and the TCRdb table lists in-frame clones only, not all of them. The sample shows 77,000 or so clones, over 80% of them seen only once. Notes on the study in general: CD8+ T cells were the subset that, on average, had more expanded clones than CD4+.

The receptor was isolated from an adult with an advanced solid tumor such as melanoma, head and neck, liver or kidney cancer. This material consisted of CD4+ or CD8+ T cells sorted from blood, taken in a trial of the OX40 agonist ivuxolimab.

CDR3 loop: CSVGGSGTGTYYSGNTIYF. In DNA form, the CDR3 reads TGCAGCGTTGGAGGTTCCGGGACAGGAACCTATTACTCTGGAAACACCATATATTTT. The chain combines TRBV29-1 with TRBJ1-3, with 8 bases fitting TRBD1. This CDR3 spans 19 amino acids. Germline V lookup: CDR1 SQVTM, CDR2 ANQGSEA. The V segment lost 4 bases and the J segment 0 bases; nucleotides outside the gene matches: 17.